One sample yielded the 14 T cell receptor beta chains listed below, sequenced in a study of blood T cell repertoires in COVID-19. Clones were read by immunoSEQ multiplex PCR, and TCRdb kept only the in-frame ones, dropping some. The sample lists approximately 110,000 clones; more than 60% were seen once. The sample taken for sequencing was peripheral blood. The receptors stem from a man aged 70-80 years with active or convalescent COVID-19.

The V and J genes are TRBV18 and TRBJ2-7; a weak D match, TRBD1 (5 bases). V was clipped by 3 bases and J by 3 bases, with 9 bases between them. Looked up from germline, CDR1 is KGHSH and CDR2 is LQKENI. CDR3 length: 13 amino acids. The chain's CDR3 is CASSPGLDYEQYF. The DNA of the CDR3 is TGTGCCAGCTCACCGGGGCTTGACTACGAGCAGTACTTC.

For the CDR3, the DNA is TGTGCCAGCGTGGATTATTTGACTACCCAGTACTTC. The encoded protein is CASVDYLTTQYF. The chain links TRBV2 to TRBJ2-5; D is ambiguous. The V end was cut by 8 bases, the J end by 8 bases, with 15 bases between. In germline, CDR1 is SNHLY, CDR2 FYNNEI. The CDR3 consists of 12 residues.

The chain carries TRBV3-1 (or the pseudogene TRBV3-2) and TRBJ1-1; D ambiguous. Germline V lookup: CDR1 LGHDT, CDR2 YNNKEL (reference sequence). This CDR3 has 11 amino acids. The germline V and J ends were trimmed by 0 bases and 10 bases, with 6 bases remaining between them. CDR3 sequence (DNA): TGTGCCAGCAGCCAAGACGGAGGAGCTTTCTTT. It specifies CASSQDGGAFF.

V gene TRBV6-5 combines with J gene TRBJ2-7; 8 nucleotides agree with TRBD2. The CDR3 runs 15 residues. Germline CDR1 MNHEY, CDR2 SVGAGI. Unmatched junction bases numbered 14, after V lost 6 bases and J lost 7 bases. The CDR3 spells CASREGLGSLAEQYF. CDR3 DNA: TGTGCCAGCAGGGAGGGACTAGGTTCACTCGCGGAGCAGTACTTC.

The rearrangement joins TRBV2 to TRBJ2-2, with 13 positions matching TRBD2. Germline CDR1 and CDR2: SNHLY and FYNNEI. V gave up 1 base and J gave up 6 bases; unmatched junction bases: 2. This CDR3 spans 16 amino acids. For the CDR3, the DNA is TGTGCCAGCAGTGAAGGGACTAGCGGGAGATCCGGGGAGCTGTTTTTT. This gives the protein CASSEGTSGRSGELFF.

The chain uses TRBV7-2 and TRBJ2-3, with 7 positions matching TRBD2. After removal of 2 bases from V and 2 bases from J, the junction contained 4 bases not matched to a gene. CDR1 SGHTA and CDR2 FQGNSA come from the germline V gene. The CDR3 is 15 residues long. The CDR3: CASSLSGTNTDTQYF. In nucleotides, the CDR3 is TGTGCCAGCAGCTTAAGCGGGACCAACACAGATACGCAGTATTTT. The full variable domain, in which reference TRBV7-2 and TRBJ2-3 provide the parts outside the CDR3, is GAGVSQSPSNKVTEKGKDVELRCDPISGHTALYWYRQSLGQGLEFLIYFQGNSAPDKSGLPSDRFSAERTGGSVSTLTIQRTQQEDSAVYLCASSLSGTNTDTQYFGPGTRLTVL.

V usage is TRBV30 and J usage is TRBJ2-1; 8 positions match TRBD1. Germline loops: CDR1 GTSNPN, CDR2 SVGIG (reference sequence). CDR3 length: 13 residues. The V segment lost 2 bases and the J segment 9 bases; nucleotides outside the gene matches: 6. CDR3 protein: CAWSQGARGEQFF. As DNA, the CDR3 is TGTGCCTGGAGTCAGGGGGCTCGGGGTGAGCAGTTCTTC. Based on the CDR3 plus reference TRBV30 and TRBJ2-1, the full variable domain is SQTIHQWPATLVQPVGSPLSLECTVEGTSNPNLYWYRQAAGRGLQLLFYSVGIGQISSEVPQNLSASRPQDRQFILSSKKLLLSDSGFYLCAWSQGARGEQFFGPGTRLTVL.

V gene TRBV7-2 combines with J gene TRBJ2-3; TRBD1 is a possible D gene (5 bases). Trimming took 4 bases from V and 2 from J, leaving 10 bases between them. The CDR3 runs 14 residues. Germline CDR1 reads SGHTA; CDR2 reads FQGNSA. The DNA for the CDR3 is TGTGCCAGCAGCTACGACAGACTCACAGATACGCAGTATTTT. Its translation is CASSYDRLTDTQYF.

This clone appeared a few times. This chain links TRBV3-1 (or the pseudogene TRBV3-2) with TRBJ2-2; 8 bases fit TRBD1. The CDR3 sequence is 13 residues long. The V gene end was trimmed by 11 bases and the J gene end by 4 bases; junction bases not matched to a gene: 6. CDR1 and CDR2 (germline): LGHDT, YNNKEL (reference sequence). The CDR3 sequence is CAGGQGLTGELFF. CDR3 DNA sequence: TGTGCCGGAGGACAGGGCCTCACCGGGGAGCTGTTTTTT.

The chain combines TRBV27 with TRBJ1-6; maybe TRBD1 (6 bases). The CDR3 consists of 15 residues. Germline CDR1 reads MNHEY; CDR2 reads SMNVEV (reference sequence). The ends were cut back, 1 base at V and 5 bases at J, with 9 bases in the middle. CDR3 nucleotide sequence: TGTGCCAGCAGTTTATTACAGGGTCATAATTCACCCCTCCACTTT. This encodes CASSLLQGHNSPLHF.

V is TRBV7-2 and J is TRBJ1-6; D is unresolved. CDR3 length equals 16 residues. V was clipped by 7 bases and J by 2 bases, with 15 bases between them. CDR1 is SGHTA, CDR2 FQGNSA, per germline. The DNA of the CDR3 is TGTGCCAGCACCCCAACGGGGTCTACCTATAATTCACCCCTCCACTTT. It codes for CASTPTGSTYNSPLHF.

This sequence joins TRBV3-1 (or the pseudogene TRBV3-2) and TRBJ2-7, with 14 bases matching TRBD2. Germline CDR1 and CDR2: LGHDT and YNNKEL (reference sequence). The CDR3 contains 16 residues. J was trimmed by 7 bases and V by 3 bases; bases with no gene match: 8. CDR3 loop: CASSHQGLAGGREQYF. In DNA form, the CDR3 reads TGTGCCAGCAGCCATCAAGGACTAGCGGGGGGTCGTGAGCAGTACTTC.

The gene calls are TRBV19 and TRBJ2-5; 9 nucleotides match TRBD2. V gave up 11 bases and J gave up 2 bases; unmatched junction bases: 9. Germline-derived CDR1 and CDR2 are LNHDA and SQIVND (reference sequence). The CDR3 is 14 residues long. CDR3 nucleotides: TGTGCCTCCAAAAAGCGGGGGGATCAAGAGACCCAGTACTTC. Its protein product is CASKKRGDQETQYF.

The chain carries TRBV3-1 (or the pseudogene TRBV3-2) and TRBJ2-5; possibly TRBD1 for D (5 bases). The germline V gene encodes CDR1 LGHDT and CDR2 YNNKEL (reference sequence). V lost 6 bases, J lost 0 bases, and 8 bases lay in between. This CDR3 has 13 residues. The CDR3 sequence is CASRPGNQETQYF. The DNA of the CDR3 is TGTGCCAGCAGACCAGGGAACCAAGAGACCCAGTACTTC.